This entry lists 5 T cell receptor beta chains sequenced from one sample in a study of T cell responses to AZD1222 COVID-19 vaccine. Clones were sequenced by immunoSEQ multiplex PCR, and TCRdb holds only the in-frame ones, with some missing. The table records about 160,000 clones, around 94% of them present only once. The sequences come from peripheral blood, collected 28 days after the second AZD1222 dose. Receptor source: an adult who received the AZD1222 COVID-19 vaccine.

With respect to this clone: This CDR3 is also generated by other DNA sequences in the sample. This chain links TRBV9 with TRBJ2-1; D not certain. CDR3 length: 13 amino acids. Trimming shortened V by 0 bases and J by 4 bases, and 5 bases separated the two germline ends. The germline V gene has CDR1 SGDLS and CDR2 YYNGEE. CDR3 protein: CASSVGTYNEQFF. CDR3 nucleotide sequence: TGTGCCAGCAGCGTAGGCACGTACAATGAGCAGTTCTTC.

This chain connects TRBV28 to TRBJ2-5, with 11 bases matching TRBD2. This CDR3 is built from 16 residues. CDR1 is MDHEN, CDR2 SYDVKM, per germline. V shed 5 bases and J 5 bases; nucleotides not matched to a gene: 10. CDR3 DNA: TGTGCCAGCAGTCCTCAACTAGCGGGAGCCGATGAGACCCAGTACTTC. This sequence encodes CASSPQLAGADETQYF.

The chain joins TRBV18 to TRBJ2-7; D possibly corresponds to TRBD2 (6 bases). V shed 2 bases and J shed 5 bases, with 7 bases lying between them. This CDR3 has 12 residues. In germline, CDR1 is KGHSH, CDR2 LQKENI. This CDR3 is CASSPRRDEQYF. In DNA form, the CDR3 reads TGTGCCAGCTCACCAAGGAGGGACGAGCAGTACTTC.

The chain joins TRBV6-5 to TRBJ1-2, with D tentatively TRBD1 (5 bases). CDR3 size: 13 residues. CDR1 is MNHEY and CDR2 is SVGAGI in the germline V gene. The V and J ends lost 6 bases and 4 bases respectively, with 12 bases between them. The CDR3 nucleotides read TGTGCCAGCAGGCCGGGGCGATCCTATGGCTACACCTTC. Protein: CASRPGRSYGYTF.

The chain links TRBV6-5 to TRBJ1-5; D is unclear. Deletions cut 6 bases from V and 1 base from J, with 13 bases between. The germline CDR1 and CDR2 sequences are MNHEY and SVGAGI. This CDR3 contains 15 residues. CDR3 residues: CASRPDWGSNQPQHF. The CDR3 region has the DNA TGTGCCAGCAGACCCGACTGGGGAAGCAATCAGCCCCAGCATTTT.